This T cell receptor (beta chain) was observed in a study of T cells in Graves' hyperthyroidism and ophthalmopathy. Study as a whole: The blood sample was taken at first diagnosis, before treatment began.

TCR beta CDR3 sequences were amplified from RNA transcripts. The primer set for the first-round RT-PCR of the TCR CDR3 was HTBI. TCRdb analysed the multiplex PCR reads with MiXCR anew, one entry per CDR3 protein. The sample records around 290,000 distinct CDR3 sequences, roughly 15% being singletons. This clonotype was counted many times. The CDR3 totals 15 residues. Germline values: CDR1 MNHNS, CDR2 SASEGT. J was trimmed by 7 bases and V by 6 bases; bases with no gene match: 6. The chain employs TRBV6-1 and TRBJ2-1; 13 bases fit TRBD2. Sequencing was carried out using blood. This receptor was identified in a woman aged 25 to 45 with Graves' hyperthyroidism that later progressed to Graves' ophthalmopathy. This CDR3 reads CASSALTSGRNEQFF. The DNA for the CDR3 is TGTGCCAGCAGCGCGCTGACTAGCGGGAGGAATGAGCAGTTCTTC.